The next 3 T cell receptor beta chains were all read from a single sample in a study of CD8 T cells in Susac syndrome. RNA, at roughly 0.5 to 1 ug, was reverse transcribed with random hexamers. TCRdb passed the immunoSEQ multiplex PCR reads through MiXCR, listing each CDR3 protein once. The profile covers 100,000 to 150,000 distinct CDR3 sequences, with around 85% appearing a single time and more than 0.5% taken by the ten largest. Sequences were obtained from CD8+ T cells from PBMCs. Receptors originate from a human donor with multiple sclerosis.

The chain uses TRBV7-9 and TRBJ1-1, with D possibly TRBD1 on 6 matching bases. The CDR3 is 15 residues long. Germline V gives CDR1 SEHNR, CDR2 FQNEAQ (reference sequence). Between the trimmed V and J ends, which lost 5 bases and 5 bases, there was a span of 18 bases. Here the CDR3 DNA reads TGTGCCAGCAGCGTGAGTGGGGGGGCCTCAACTGAAGCTTTCTTT. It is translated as CASSVSGGASTEAFF.

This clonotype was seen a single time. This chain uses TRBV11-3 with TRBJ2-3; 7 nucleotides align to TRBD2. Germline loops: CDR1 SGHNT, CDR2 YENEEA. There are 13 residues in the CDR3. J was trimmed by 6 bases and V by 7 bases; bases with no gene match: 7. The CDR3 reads CASKGGSWDTQYF. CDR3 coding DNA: TGTGCCAGCAAAGGCGGGAGTTGGGATACGCAGTATTTT.

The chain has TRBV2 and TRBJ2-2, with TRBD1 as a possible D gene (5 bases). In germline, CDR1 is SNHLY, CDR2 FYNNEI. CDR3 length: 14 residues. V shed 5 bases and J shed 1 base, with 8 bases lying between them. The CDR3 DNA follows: TGTGCCAGCAGTCAGACAGAGAACACCGGGGAGCTGTTTTTT. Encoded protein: CASSQTENTGELFF.